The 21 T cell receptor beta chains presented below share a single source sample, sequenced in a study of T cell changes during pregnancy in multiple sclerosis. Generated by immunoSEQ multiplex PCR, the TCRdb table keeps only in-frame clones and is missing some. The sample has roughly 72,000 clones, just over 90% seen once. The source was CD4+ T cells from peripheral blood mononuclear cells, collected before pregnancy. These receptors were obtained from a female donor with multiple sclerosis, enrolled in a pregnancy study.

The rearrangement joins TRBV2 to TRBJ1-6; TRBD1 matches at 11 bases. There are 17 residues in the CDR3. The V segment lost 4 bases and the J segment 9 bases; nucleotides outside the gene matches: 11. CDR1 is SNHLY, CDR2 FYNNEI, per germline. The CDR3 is CASSALRTGGELSPLHF. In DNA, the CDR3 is TGTGCCAGCAGTGCTCTTCGGACAGGGGGCGAGCTTTCACCCCTCCACTTT.

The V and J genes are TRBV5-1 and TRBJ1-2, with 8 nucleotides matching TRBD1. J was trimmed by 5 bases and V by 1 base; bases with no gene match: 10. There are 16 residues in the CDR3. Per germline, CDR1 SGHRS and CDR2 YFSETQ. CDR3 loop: CASSLFTPGTGYGYTF. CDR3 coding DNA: TGCGCCAGCAGCTTGTTCACCCCCGGGACAGGTTATGGCTACACCTTC.

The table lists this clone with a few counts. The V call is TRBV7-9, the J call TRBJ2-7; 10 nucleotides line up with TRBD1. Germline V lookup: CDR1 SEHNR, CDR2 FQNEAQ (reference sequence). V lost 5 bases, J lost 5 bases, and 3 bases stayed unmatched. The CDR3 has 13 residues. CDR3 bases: TGTGCCAGCAGCCGAGGGACAGGGGACGAGCAGTACTTC. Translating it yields CASSRGTGDEQYF.

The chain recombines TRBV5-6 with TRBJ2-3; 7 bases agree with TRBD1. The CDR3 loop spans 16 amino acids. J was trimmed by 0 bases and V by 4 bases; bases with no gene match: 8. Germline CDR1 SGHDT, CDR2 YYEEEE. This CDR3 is CASSPPPGQSTDTQYF. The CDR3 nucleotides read TGTGCCAGCAGCCCCCCCCCGGGACAGAGCACAGATACGCAGTATTTT.

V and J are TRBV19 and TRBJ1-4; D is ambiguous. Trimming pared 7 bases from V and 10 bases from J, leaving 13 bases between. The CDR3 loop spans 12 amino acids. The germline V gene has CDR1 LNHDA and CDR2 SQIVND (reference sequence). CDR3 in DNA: TGTGCCAGTAATTACGTCGAGGGAAAACTGTTTTTT. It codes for CASNYVEGKLFF.

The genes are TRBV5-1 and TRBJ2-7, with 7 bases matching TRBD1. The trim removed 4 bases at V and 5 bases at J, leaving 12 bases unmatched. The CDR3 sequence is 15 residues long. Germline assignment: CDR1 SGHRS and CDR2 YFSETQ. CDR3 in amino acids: CASSVPRDSVNEQYF. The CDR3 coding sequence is TGCGCCAGCAGCGTGCCCCGGGACAGCGTTAACGAGCAGTACTTC.

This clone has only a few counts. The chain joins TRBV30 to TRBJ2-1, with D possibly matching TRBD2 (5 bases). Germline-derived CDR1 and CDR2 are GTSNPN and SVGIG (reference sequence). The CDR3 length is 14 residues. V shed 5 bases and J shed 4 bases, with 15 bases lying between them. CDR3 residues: CAWSKVGEYNEQFF. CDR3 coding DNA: TGTGCCTGGTCTAAAGTGGGAGAGTACAATGAGCAGTTCTTC. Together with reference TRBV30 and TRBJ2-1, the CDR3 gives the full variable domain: SQTIHQWPATLVQPVGSPLSLECTVEGTSNPNLYWYRQAAGRGLQLLFYSVGIGQISSEVPQNLSASRPQDRQFILSSKKLLLSDSGFYLCAWSKVGEYNEQFFGPGTRLTVL.

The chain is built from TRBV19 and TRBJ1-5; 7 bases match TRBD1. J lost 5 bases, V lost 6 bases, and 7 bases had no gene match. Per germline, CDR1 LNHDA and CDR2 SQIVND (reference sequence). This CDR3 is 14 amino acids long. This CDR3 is CASRETGTYQPQHF. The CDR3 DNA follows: TGTGCCAGTAGGGAGACAGGGACATATCAGCCCCAGCATTTT. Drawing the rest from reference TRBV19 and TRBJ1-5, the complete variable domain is DGGITQSPKYLFRKEGQNVTLSCEQNLNHDAMYWYRQDPGQGLRLIYYSQIVNDFQKGDIAEGYSVSREKKESFPLTVTSAQKNPTAFYLCASRETGTYQPQHFGDGTRLSIL.

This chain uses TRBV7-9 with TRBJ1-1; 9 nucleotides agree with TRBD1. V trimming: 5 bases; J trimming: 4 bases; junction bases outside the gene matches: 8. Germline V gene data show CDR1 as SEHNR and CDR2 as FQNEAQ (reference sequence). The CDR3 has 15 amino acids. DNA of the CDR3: TGTGCCAGCAGCCGACGGACAGGGGTCAGCACTGAAGCTTTCTTT. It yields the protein CASSRRTGVSTEAFF.

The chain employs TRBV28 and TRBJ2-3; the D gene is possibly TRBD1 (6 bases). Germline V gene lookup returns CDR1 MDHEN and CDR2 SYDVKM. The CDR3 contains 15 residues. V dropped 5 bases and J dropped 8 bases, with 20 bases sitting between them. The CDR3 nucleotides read TGTGCCAGCAGTCCAATCCCCCGGGACATAGGTACGCAGTATTTT. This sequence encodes CASSPIPRDIGTQYF.

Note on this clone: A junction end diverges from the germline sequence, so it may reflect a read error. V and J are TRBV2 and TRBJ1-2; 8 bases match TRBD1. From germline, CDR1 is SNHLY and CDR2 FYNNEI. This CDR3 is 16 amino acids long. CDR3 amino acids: CASSETPRFGQGGNIF. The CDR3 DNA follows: TGTGCCAGCAGTGAAACCCCGAGATTCGGACAGGGAGGCAACATCTTC.

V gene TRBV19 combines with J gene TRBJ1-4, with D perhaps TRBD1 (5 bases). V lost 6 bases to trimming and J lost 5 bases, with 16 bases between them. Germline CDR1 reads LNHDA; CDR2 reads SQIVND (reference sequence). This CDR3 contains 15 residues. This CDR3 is CASSSFRAGNEKLFF. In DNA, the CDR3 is TGTGCCAGTAGCTCATTCAGGGCCGGCAATGAAAAACTGTTTTTT.

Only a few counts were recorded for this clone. This CDR3 is CASSRQTGDYGYTF. The CDR3 DNA is TGTGCCAGCAGCAGGCAGACAGGGGACTATGGCTACACCTTC. V usage is TRBV2 and J usage is TRBJ1-2, with 8 bases identical to TRBD1. Trimming at V came to 6 bases and at J to 3 bases, leaving 6 bases not matched to a gene. Germline V gene data show CDR1 as SNHLY and CDR2 as FYNNEI. The length of the CDR3 is 14 residues.

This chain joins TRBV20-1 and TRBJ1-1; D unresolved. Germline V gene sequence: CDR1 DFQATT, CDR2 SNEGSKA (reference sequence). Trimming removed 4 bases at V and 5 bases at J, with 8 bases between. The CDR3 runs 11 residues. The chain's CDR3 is CSATHSTEAFF. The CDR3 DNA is TGCAGTGCTACGCACTCGACTGAAGCTTTCTTT.

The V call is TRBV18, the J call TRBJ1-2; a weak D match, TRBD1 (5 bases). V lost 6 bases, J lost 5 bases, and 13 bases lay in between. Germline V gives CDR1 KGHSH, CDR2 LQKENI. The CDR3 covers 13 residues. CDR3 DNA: TGTGCCAGCTCCCCGGACACTTCGTATGGCTACACCTTC. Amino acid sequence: CASSPDTSYGYTF.

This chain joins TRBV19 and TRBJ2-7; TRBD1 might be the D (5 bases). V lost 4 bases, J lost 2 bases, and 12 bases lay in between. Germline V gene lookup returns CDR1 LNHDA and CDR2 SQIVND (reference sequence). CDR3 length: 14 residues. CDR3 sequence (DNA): TGTGCCAGTAGTACAGGCAGGGCAACCTACGAGCAGTACTTC. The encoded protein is CASSTGRATYEQYF.

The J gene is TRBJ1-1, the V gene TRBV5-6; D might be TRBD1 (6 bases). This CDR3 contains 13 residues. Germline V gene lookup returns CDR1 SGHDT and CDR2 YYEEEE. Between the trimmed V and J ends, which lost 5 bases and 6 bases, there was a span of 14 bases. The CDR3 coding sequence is TGTGCCAGCAGTCTCAGGGGTAGTTCTGAAGCTTTCTTT. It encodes CASSLRGSSEAFF. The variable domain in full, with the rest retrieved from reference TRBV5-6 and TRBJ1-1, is DAGVTQSPTHLIKTRGQQVTLRCSPKSGHDTVSWYQQALGQGPQFIFQYYEEEERQRGNFPDRFSGHQFPNYSSELNVNALLLGDSALYLCASSLRGSSEAFFGQGTRLTVV.

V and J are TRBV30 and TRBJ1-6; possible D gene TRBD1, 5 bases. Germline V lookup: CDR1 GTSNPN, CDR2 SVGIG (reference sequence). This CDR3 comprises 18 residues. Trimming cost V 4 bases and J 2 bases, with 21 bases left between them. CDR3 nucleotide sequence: TGTGCCTGGAACCGTGGGGGGACCCGGGGGACCTATAATTCACCCCTCCACTTT. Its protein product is CAWNRGGTRGTYNSPLHF.

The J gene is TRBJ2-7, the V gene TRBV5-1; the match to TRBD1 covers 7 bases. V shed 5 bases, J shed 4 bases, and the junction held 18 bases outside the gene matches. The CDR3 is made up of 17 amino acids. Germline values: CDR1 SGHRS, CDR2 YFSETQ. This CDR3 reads CASSSIRSTGPGYEQYF. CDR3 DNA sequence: TGCGCCAGCAGTTCTATCCGATCGACAGGGCCAGGTTACGAGCAGTACTTC.

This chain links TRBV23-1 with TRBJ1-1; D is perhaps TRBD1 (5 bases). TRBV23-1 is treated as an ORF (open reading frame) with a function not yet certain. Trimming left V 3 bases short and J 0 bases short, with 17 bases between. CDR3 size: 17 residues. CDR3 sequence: CASSQSNLDNLNTEAFF. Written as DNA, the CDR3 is TGCGCCAGCAGTCAGTCCAACCTGGACAACCTGAACACTGAAGCTTTCTTT.

Here the CDR3 reads CASSPGRADTQYF. CDR3 in DNA: TGTGCCAGCAGCCCAGGGAGGGCAGATACGCAGTATTTT. This sequence joins TRBV5-6 and TRBJ2-3, with 7 positions matching TRBD2. The CDR3 length is 13 residues. The ends lost 4 bases at V and 4 bases at J; junction bases unmatched: 3. Germline-derived CDR1 and CDR2 are SGHDT and YYEEEE.